The clone carrying this T cell receptor (beta chain) was recorded a few times. What it binds is not known. The CDR3 consists of 14 residues. Trimming cost V 6 bases and J 2 bases, with 11 bases left between them. The sample originates from a study of T cells after yellow fever vaccination. Findings of the study overall: CD4 and CD8 compartments shared a small share of clonotypes. Reappearance after the booster was observed for most primary-vaccination clones (roughly 97% CD4, more than 70% CD8).

TCRdb reanalysed the 5' RACE reads using MiXCR and keeps one entry per CDR3 protein. Of under 400,000 distinct CDR3 sequences listed, more than 9% are singletons. The starting material was PBMCs, obtained on the day of the first yellow fever vaccination. V usage is TRBV12-3 or TRBV12-4 and J usage is TRBJ2-1; tentative D call: TRBD2 (6 bases). The TCR was taken from a man aged 18 to 29 who received the YFV17D yellow fever vaccine. The chain's CDR3 is CASRTRGTYNEQFF. The CDR3 DNA reads as TGTGCCAGCAGGACACGGGGGACCTACAATGAGCAGTTCTTC.